Shown below are 17 T cell receptor beta chains from a single sample sequenced in a study of T cell changes during pregnancy in multiple sclerosis. Profiled with immunoSEQ multiplex PCR; TCRdb holds only in-frame clones, not every one. The sample yields 56,000 or so clones, more than 85% seen once. Sample: CD4+ T cells from peripheral blood mononuclear cells, taken in the third trimester of pregnancy. These receptors all come from a female donor with multiple sclerosis, enrolled in a pregnancy study.

The chain recombines TRBV6-5 with TRBJ2-7; 7 nucleotides agree with TRBD1. The CDR3 extends over 15 amino acids. The germline CDR1 and CDR2 sequences are MNHEY and SVGAGI. V lost 6 bases to trimming and J lost 3 bases; unmatched junction nucleotides: 11. CDR3 DNA: TGTGCCAGCAGCCAAGCCACAGGGGTGATCTACGAGCAGTACTTC. Protein sequence: CASSQATGVIYEQYF.

This clone occurred once. This chain uses TRBV18 with TRBJ1-4; maybe TRBD1 (5 bases). V was clipped by 4 bases and J by 5 bases, with 11 bases between them. Germline values: CDR1 KGHSH, CDR2 LQKENI. The CDR3 has 14 amino acids. The CDR3 DNA is TGTGCCAGCTCACAGGGGACTGTAAATGAAAAACTGTTTTTT. Its protein is CASSQGTVNEKLFF.

This chain joins TRBV7-2 and TRBJ1-4, with 7 positions matching TRBD1. With V trimmed by 6 bases and J by 8 bases, 12 bases remained unmatched. Germline values: CDR1 SGHTA, CDR2 FQGNSA. The CDR3 has 15 amino acids. The CDR3 reads CASSSGTVLIEKLFF. CDR3 bases: TGTGCCAGCAGTTCCGGGACAGTCTTGATCGAAAAACTGTTTTTT.

This rearrangement joins TRBV7-2 to TRBJ1-2, with 7 nucleotides matching TRBD1. The germline V gene encodes CDR1 SGHTA and CDR2 FQGNSA. The CDR3 runs to 13 residues. V gave up 3 bases and J gave up 8 bases; unmatched junction bases: 6. The CDR3 sequence is CASSLGTVEGYTF. CDR3 bases: TGTGCCAGCAGCTTGGGGACAGTCGAGGGCTACACCTTC.

This rearrangement joins TRBV27 to TRBJ2-5; maybe TRBD1 (5 bases). V was cut by 1 base and J by 4 bases, with 10 bases left in between. This CDR3 is built from 14 residues. In germline, CDR1 is MNHEY, CDR2 SMNVEV (reference sequence). The CDR3 bases are TGTGCCAGCAGTTTATGGGGCTCGGGAGAGACCCAGTACTTC. It specifies CASSLWGSGETQYF.

This clone occurred once. The gene calls are TRBV13 and TRBJ2-4; D is unclear. Trimming took off 2 bases at V and 0 bases at J, with 5 bases between the two ends. CDR3 length: 14 amino acids. In germline, CDR1 is PRHDT, CDR2 FYEKMQ (reference sequence). In nucleotides, the CDR3 is TGTGCCAGCAGCTTACCCAAAGCCAAAAACATTCAGTACTTC. Translating gives CASSLPKAKNIQYF. The complete variable domain, with remaining parts taken from reference TRBV13 and TRBJ2-4, reads AAGVIQSPRHLIKEKRETATLKCYPIPRHDTVYWYQQGPGQDPQFLISFYEKMQSDKGSIPDRFSAQQFSDYHSELNMSSLELGDSALYFCASSLPKAKNIQYFGAGTRLSVL.

The chain combines TRBV5-1 with TRBJ2-1; 12 bases align to TRBD2. The germline V gene encodes CDR1 SGHRS and CDR2 YFSETQ. The CDR3 loop spans 17 amino acids. V shed 4 bases, J shed 7 bases, and the junction held 12 bases outside the gene matches. The CDR3 bases are TGCGCCAGCAGCACTCCGCCCACTAGCGGGAGGAGAAATGAGCAGTTCTTC. It codes for CASSTPPTSGRRNEQFF.

The CDR3 bases are TGTGCCAGCAGCTTGGACAGCTCAACTAATGAAAAACTGTTTTTT. This sequence encodes CASSLDSSTNEKLFF. The rearrangement links TRBV7-6 to TRBJ1-4; weak D call: TRBD1 (6 bases). In germline, CDR1 is SGHVS, CDR2 FNYEAQ. The CDR3 extends over 15 amino acids. Trimming took off 3 bases at V and 0 bases at J, with 8 bases between the two ends.

V is TRBV7-9 and J is TRBJ2-1; 7 bases are a match to TRBD1. Germline CDR1 SEHNR, CDR2 FQNEAQ (reference sequence). The CDR3 covers 16 residues. After removal of 0 bases from V and 2 bases from J, the junction contained 4 bases not matched to a gene. The CDR3 coding sequence is TGTGCCAGCAGCTTAGCTTTAGGGGGCGCCTACAATGAGCAGTTCTTC. This translates into CASSLALGGAYNEQFF.

The V gene is TRBV7-2, the J gene TRBJ1-3, with TRBD1 matching over 8 bases. V shed 5 bases, J shed 7 bases, and the junction held 7 bases outside the gene matches. CDR1 and CDR2 (germline): SGHTA, FQGNSA. The CDR3 covers 14 residues. The CDR3 DNA sequence: TGTGCCAGCAGCCCCCAGGGGGCCGGGAACACCATATATTTT. Translating it yields CASSPQGAGNTIYF.

The V and J genes are TRBV7-8 and TRBJ2-5, with 8 bases lining up with TRBD2. CDR1 is SGHVS, CDR2 FQNEAQ, per germline. The V and J ends lost 4 bases and 4 bases, in that order; junction bases with no gene match: 5. This CDR3 has 14 residues. The CDR3 DNA reads TGTGCCAGCAGCTCGGCCGGGGGGGGAGAGACCCAGTACTTC. This sequence encodes CASSSAGGGETQYF.

The chain joins TRBV18 to TRBJ1-2, with D tentatively TRBD1 (5 bases). Germline V gene sequence: CDR1 KGHSH, CDR2 LQKENI. With 3 bases removed from V and 1 base from J, the gap between germline ends came to 12 bases. The CDR3 spans 15 residues. This CDR3 is CASSPEEGRNYGYTF. In nucleotides, the CDR3 is TGTGCCAGCTCACCTGAGGAGGGGCGTAACTATGGCTACACCTTC.

The gene calls are TRBV13 and TRBJ2-2; D unresolved. Germline V CDR1 and CDR2: PRHDT, FYEKMQ (reference sequence). The CDR3 has 13 amino acids. Trimming left V 5 bases short and J 1 base short, with 5 bases between. CDR3 sequence: CASSRGNTGELFF. CDR3 DNA sequence: TGTGCCAGCAGCCGAGGGAACACCGGGGAGCTGTTTTTT.

The chain is built from TRBV7-9 and TRBJ2-5, with 8 bases matching TRBD1. V was pared by 6 bases and J by 5 bases, with 11 bases of the junction left unmatched. Germline-derived CDR1 and CDR2 are SEHNR and FQNEAQ (reference sequence). The CDR3 runs to 15 residues. The CDR3 loop is CASRRQGPGGETQYF. The CDR3 bases are TGTGCCAGCAGGAGACAGGGGCCAGGTGGGGAGACCCAGTACTTC.

The chain combines TRBV7-8 with TRBJ1-2; 7 bases match TRBD1. V was pared by 5 bases and J by 2 bases, with 2 bases of the junction left unmatched. CDR3 length: 13 amino acids. Germline CDR1 reads SGHVS; CDR2 reads FQNEAQ. CDR3: CASSKDRNYGYTF. The CDR3 bases are TGTGCCAGCAGCAAGGACAGGAACTATGGCTACACCTTC. The full variable domain, with the rest looked up from reference TRBV7-8 and TRBJ1-2, is GAGVSQSPRYKVAKRGQDVALRCDPISGHVSLFWYQQALGQGPEFLTYFQNEAQLDKSGLPSDRFFAERPEGSVSTLKIQRTQQEDSAVYLCASSKDRNYGYTFGSGTRLTVV.

DNA of the CDR3: TGTGCCAGCAGTTACGGTAGCGGGAGGAACAATGAGCAGTTCTTC. This translates into CASSYGSGRNNEQFF. J is TRBJ2-1 and V is TRBV27, with TRBD2 identical over 10 bases. The CDR3 runs to 15 residues. Trimming took 4 bases from V and 5 from J; bases not matched to a gene: 5. Per the germline V gene, CDR1 is MNHEY and CDR2 is SMNVEV (reference sequence).

This clone has just one count. The V and J genes are TRBV7-2 and TRBJ1-5; no clear D. Trimming cost V 1 base and J 7 bases, with 5 bases left between them. The CDR3 runs 12 residues. The V gene's germline CDR1 is SGHTA and CDR2 FQGNSA. CDR3 region: CASSLGAQPQHF. Written as DNA, the CDR3 is TGTGCCAGCAGCTTAGGAGCGCAGCCCCAGCATTTT.